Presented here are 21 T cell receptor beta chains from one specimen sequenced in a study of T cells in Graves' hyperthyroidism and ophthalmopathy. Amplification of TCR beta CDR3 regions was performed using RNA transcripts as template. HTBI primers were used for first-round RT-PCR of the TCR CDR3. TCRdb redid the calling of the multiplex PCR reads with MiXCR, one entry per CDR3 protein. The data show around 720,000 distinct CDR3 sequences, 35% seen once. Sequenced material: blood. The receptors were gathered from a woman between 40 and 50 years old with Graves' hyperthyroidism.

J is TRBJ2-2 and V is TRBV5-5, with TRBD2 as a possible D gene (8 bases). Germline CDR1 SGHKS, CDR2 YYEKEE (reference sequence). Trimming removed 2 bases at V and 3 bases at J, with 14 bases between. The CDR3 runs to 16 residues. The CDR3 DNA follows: TGTGCCAGCAGCTTCGGGAGGGGGCGGGACACCGGGGAGCTGTTTTTT. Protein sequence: CASSFGRGRDTGELFF.

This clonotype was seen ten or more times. DNA of the CDR3: TGTGCCAGCAGCTTGAATCAGCCGGTACCCTTTTTCTTT. It codes for CASSLNQPVPFFF. The chain combines TRBV7-6 with TRBJ1-1; no reliable D call. This CDR3 region has 13 residues. CDR1 is SGHVS, CDR2 FNYEAQ, per germline. Trimming removed 3 bases from V and 13 bases from J, with 18 bases in between.

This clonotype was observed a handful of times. As DNA, the CDR3 is TGTGCCAGTAGCCTGGACAGGGCTAGCTCTGGAAACACCTTC. Translating gives CASSLDRASSGNTF. The rearrangement links TRBV19 to TRBJ1-2; 8 positions agree with TRBD1. The germline V gene has CDR1 LNHDA and CDR2 SQIVND (reference sequence). This CDR3 spans 14 amino acids. V was pared by 6 bases and J by 12 bases, with 15 bases of the junction left unmatched.

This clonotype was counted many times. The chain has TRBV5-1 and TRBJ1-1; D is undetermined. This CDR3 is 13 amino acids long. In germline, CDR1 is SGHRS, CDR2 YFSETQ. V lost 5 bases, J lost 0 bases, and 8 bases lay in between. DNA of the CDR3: TGCGCCAGCAGACGTGAGGTGAACACTGAAGCTTTCTTT. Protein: CASRREVNTEAFF.

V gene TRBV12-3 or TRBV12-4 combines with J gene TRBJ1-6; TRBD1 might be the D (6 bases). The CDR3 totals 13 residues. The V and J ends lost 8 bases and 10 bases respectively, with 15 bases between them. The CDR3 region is CASRPGGSSPLHF. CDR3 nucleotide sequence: TGTGCCAGCCGACCTGGGGGCAGCTCACCCCTCCACTTT.

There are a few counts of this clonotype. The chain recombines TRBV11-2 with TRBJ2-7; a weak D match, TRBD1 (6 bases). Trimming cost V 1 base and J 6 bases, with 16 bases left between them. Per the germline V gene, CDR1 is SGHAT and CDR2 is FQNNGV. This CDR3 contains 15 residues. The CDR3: CASSLGWAGESEQYF. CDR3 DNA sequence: TGTGCCAGCAGCTTAGGTTGGGCAGGGGAAAGCGAGCAGTACTTC.

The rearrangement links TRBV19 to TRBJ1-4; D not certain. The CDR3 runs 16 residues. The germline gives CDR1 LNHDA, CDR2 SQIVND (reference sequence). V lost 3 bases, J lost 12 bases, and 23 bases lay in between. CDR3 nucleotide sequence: TGTGCCAGTAGTATCTCTCGTACCGGGAGCCGAAAGGAACTGTTTTTT. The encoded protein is CASSISRTGSRKELFF.

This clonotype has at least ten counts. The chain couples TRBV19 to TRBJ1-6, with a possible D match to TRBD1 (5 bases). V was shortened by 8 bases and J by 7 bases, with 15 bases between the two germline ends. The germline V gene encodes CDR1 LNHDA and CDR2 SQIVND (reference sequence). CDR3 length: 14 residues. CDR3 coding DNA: TGTGCCAGTCAAGAGGCAGGGTCAAATTCACCCCTCCACTTT. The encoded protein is CASQEAGSNSPLHF.

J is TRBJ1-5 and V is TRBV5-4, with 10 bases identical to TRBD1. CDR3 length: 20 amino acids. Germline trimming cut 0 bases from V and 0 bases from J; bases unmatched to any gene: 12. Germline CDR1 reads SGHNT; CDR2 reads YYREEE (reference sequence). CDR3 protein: CASSLDVNRDRGYSNQPQHF. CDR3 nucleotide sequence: TGTGCCAGCAGCTTGGACGTCAACCGGGACAGGGGATATAGCAATCAGCCCCAGCATTTT.

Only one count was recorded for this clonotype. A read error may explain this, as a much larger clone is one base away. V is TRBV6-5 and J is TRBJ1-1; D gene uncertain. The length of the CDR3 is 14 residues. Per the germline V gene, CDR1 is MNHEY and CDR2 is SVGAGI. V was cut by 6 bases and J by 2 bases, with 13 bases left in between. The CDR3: CASSRLNHNTEAFF. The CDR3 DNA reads TGTGCCAGCAGCCGACTAAACCATAACACTGAAGCTTTCTTT.

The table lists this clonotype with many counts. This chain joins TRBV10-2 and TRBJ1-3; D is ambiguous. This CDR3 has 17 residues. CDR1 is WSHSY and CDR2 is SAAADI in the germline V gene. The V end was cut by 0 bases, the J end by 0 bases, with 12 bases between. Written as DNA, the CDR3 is TGCGCCAGCAGTGAGTCGATCAGCCCTAACTCTGGAAACACCATATATTTT. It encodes CASSESISPNSGNTIYF.

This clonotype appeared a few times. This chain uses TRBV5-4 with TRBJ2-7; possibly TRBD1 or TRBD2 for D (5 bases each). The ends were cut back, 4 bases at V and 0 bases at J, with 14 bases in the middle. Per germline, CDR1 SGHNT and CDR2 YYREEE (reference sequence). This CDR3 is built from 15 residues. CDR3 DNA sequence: TGTGCCAGCAGCATCGGGACGCTGAACTCCTACGAGCAGTACTTC. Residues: CASSIGTLNSYEQYF.

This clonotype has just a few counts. CDR3 nucleotide sequence: TGTGCCAGCAGCACCCGGGACACAGCCTACGAGCAGTACTTC. This translates into CASSTRDTAYEQYF. The genes are TRBV4-2 and TRBJ2-7; weak D call: TRBD1 (6 bases). The germline V and J ends were trimmed by 5 bases and 2 bases, with 13 bases remaining between them. The CDR3 is made up of 14 amino acids. CDR1 is LGHNA and CDR2 is YNFKEQ in the germline V gene.

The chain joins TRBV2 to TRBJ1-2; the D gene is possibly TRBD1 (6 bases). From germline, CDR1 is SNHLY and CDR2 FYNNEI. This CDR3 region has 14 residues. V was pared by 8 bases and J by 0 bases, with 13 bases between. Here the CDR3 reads CASLNRDTNYGYTF. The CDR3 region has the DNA TGTGCCAGCCTAAACAGGGATACTAACTATGGCTACACCTTC.

The CDR3 loop reads CASNRDRVNYGYTF. For the CDR3, the DNA is TGTGCCAGCAACCGAGACAGGGTCAACTATGGCTACACCTTC. The chain joins TRBV7-2 to TRBJ1-2, with TRBD1 identical over 7 bases. Trimming removed 7 bases from V and 2 bases from J; junction bases left unmatched: 7. This CDR3 spans 14 amino acids. Germline V gene sequence: CDR1 SGHTA, CDR2 FQGNSA.

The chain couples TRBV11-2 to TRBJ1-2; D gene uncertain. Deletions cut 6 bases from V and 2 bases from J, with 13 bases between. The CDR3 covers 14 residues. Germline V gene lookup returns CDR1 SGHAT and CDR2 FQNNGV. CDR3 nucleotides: TGTGCCAGCAGTCTGTACCGCTTAAACTATGGCTACACCTTC. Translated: CASSLYRLNYGYTF. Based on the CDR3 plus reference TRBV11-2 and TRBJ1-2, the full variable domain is EAGVAQSPRYKIIEKRQSVAFWCNPISGHATLYWYQQILGQGPKLLIQFQNNGVVDDSQLPKDRFSAERLKGVDSTLKIQPAKLEDSAVYLCASSLYRLNYGYTFGSGTRLTVV.

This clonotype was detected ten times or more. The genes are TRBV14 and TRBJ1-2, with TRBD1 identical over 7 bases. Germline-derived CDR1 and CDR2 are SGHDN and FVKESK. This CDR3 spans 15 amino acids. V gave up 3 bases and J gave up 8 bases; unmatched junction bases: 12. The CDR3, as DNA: TGTGCCAGCAGCCAGACCGCGGGACAGCTCTCCGGCTACACCTTC. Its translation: CASSQTAGQLSGYTF.

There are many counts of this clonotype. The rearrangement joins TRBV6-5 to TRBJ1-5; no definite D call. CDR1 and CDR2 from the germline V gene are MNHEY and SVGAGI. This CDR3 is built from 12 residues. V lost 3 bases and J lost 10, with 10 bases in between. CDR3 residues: CASSYLGRPQHF. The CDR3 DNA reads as TGTGCCAGCAGTTATCTGGGTCGTCCCCAGCATTTT.

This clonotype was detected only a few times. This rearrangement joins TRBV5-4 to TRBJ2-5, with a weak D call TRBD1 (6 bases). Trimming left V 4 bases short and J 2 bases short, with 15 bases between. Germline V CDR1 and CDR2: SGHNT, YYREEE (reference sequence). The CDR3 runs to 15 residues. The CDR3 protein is CASSQGSSAQETQYF. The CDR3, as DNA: TGTGCCAGCAGCCAGGGGAGTAGCGCACAAGAGACCCAGTACTTC.

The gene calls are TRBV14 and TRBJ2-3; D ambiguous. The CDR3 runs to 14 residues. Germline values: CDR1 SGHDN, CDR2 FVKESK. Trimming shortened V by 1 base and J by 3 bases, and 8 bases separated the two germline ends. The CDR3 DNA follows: TGTGCCAGCAGCCAAGTACGACGGACAGATACGCAGTATTTT. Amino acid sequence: CASSQVRRTDTQYF.

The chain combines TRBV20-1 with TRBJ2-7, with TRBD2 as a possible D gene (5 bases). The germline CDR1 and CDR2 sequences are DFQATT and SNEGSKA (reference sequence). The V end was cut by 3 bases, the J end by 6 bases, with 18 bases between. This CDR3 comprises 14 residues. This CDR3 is CSARFTASRGEQYF. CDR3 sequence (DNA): TGCAGTGCTAGGTTTACTGCCTCCCGGGGCGAGCAGTACTTC.